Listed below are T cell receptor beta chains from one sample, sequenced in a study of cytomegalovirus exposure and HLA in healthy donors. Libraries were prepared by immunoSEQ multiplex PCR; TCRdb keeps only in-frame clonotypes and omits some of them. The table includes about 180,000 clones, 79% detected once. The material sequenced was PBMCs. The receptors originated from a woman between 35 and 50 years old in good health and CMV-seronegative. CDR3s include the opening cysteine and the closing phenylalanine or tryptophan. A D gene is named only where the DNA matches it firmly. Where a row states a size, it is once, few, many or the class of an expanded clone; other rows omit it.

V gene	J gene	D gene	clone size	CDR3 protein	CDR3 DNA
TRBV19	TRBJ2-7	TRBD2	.	CASSRGTSGTYEQYF	TGTGCCAGTAGTCGAGGGACTAGCGGGACCTACGAGCAGTACTTC
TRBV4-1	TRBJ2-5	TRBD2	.	CASSQDGAGAGETQYF	TGCGCCAGCAGCCAAGATGGAGCGGGAGCGGGAGAGACCCAGTACTTC
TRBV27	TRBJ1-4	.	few	CASTSYPATNEKLFF	TGTGCCAGCACCTCCTATCCTGCAACTAATGAAAAACTGTTTTTT
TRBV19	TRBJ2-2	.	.	CASTSRSGLAGELFF	TGTGCCAGTACCTCGAGGTCAGGGTTGGCCGGGGAGCTGTTTTTT
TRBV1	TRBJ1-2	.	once	CTSSQAPPETF	TGCACCAGCAGCCAAGCACCCCCGGAGACCTTC
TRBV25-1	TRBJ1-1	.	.	CASKDATQGAFF	TGTGCCAGCAAAGACGCGACACAGGGAGCTTTCTTT
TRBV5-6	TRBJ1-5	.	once	CASSQGLLLGPQHF	TGTGCCAGCAGTCAGGGACTGCTCCTCGGGCCCCAGCATTTT
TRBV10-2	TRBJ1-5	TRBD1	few	CASSESDRDGQPQHF	TGCGCCAGCAGTGAGTCAGACAGGGATGGACAGCCCCAGCATTTT
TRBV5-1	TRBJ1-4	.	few	CASSLNRYEKLFF	TGCGCCAGCAGCTTGAACAGATACGAAAAACTGTTTTTT
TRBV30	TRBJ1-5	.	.	CAWSLGHINQPQHF	TGTGCCTGGAGCCTTGGACATATCAATCAGCCCCAGCATTTT
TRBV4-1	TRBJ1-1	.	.	CASSHRRGGGRMNTEAFF	TGCGCCAGCAGCCACCGGAGGGGCGGGGGCAGGATGAACACTGAAGCTTTCTTT
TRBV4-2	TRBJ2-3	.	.	CASSQLSTGSTDTQYF	TGTGCCAGCAGCCAGCTATCAACAGGGTCCACAGATACGCAGTATTTT
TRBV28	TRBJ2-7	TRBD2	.	CASSPGLAASYEQYF	TGTGCCAGCAGCCCCGGACTAGCGGCTTCCTACGAGCAGTACTTC
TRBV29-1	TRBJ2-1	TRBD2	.	CSVELAGYNEQFF	TGCAGCGTGGAGCTAGCGGGTTACAATGAGCAGTTCTTC
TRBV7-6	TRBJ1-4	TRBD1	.	CASSLDEGTGDEKLFF	TGTGCCAGCAGCTTAGACGAGGGGACAGGTGATGAAAAACTGTTTTTT
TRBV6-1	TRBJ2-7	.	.	CASSVGVWAEQYF	TGTGCCAGCAGTGTGGGTGTCTGGGCCGAGCAGTACTTC
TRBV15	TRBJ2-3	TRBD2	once	CATSRGAGTDTQYF	TGTGCCACCTCGCGGGGGGCCGGCACAGATACGCAGTATTTT
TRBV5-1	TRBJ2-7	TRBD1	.	CASSSSGTGTYEQYF	TGCGCCAGCAGCTCCTCCGGGACAGGGACCTACGAGCAGTACTTC
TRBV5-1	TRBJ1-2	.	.	CASTGGVQPNYGYTF	TGCGCCAGCACCGGAGGGGTTCAGCCAAACTATGGCTACACCTTC
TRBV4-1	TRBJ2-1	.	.	CASSQGDSSYNEQFF	TGCGCCAGCAGCCAAGGCGATAGCTCTTACAATGAGCAGTTCTTC